Presented here are 21 T cell receptor beta chains from one specimen sequenced in a study of blood T cells in healthy people across ages. For the second PCR, which ran for roughly 6 to 12 cycles, a sample-barcoded 5' primer and a J-beta primer mix were used. Using its own MiXCR run on the 5' RACE reads, TCRdb lists one record per CDR3 protein. The table records 1.2 million to 1.5 million distinct CDR3 sequences, around 59% of them present only once. The specimen was blood. Source of these receptors: a man aged 18 to 35 in good health.

The rearrangement joins TRBV7-2 to TRBJ1-2, with TRBD1 as a possible D gene (6 bases). Germline V lookup: CDR1 SGHTA, CDR2 FQGNSA. Trimming pared 5 bases from V and 0 bases from J, leaving 13 bases between. CDR3 length: 15 residues. CDR3 DNA sequence: TGTGCCAGCAGCCAAAGGGCAGGGGCTAACTATGGCTACACCTTC. Translation gives CASSQRAGANYGYTF.

The chain joins TRBV6-5 to TRBJ2-1; D is unclear. There are 16 residues in the CDR3. Germline CDR1 MNHEY, CDR2 SVGAGI. Deletions cut 4 bases from V and 0 bases from J, with 13 bases between. Written as DNA, the CDR3 is TGTGCCAGCAGTTCCATGATGGGAAACTCCTACAATGAGCAGTTCTTC. Residues: CASSSMMGNSYNEQFF.

The chain employs TRBV7-2 and TRBJ2-7; D is uncertain. The CDR3 covers 12 residues. The germline V gene has CDR1 SGHTA and CDR2 FQGNSA. V was clipped by 6 bases and J by 6 bases, with 12 bases between them. CDR3 sequence: CASSPTRSEQYF. As DNA, the CDR3 is TGTGCCAGCAGTCCTACGAGGAGCGAGCAGTACTTC.

The chain carries TRBV24-1 and TRBJ2-7; maybe TRBD1 (5 bases). With 4 bases removed from V and 7 bases from J, the gap between germline ends came to 10 bases. The CDR3 loop spans 12 amino acids. The V gene's germline CDR1 is KGHDR and CDR2 SFDVKD. CDR3 DNA sequence: TGTGCCACCAGTGAGGACAACAATGAGCAGTACTTC. It encodes CATSEDNNEQYF.

The V gene is TRBV7-2, the J gene TRBJ1-1; D not resolved. The CDR3 totals 14 residues. Germline V gives CDR1 SGHTA, CDR2 FQGNSA. The germline V and J ends were trimmed by 5 bases and 1 base, with 11 bases remaining between them. The CDR3 region has the DNA TGTGCCAGCAGCCAACAGCTGCGGAACACTGAAGCTTTCTTT. Amino acid sequence: CASSQQLRNTEAFF.

This chain connects TRBV4-3 to TRBJ2-1, with no clear D. Deletions cut 5 bases from V and 7 bases from J, with 12 bases between. The germline gives CDR1 LGHNA, CDR2 YSLEER. The CDR3 has 13 residues. CDR3 residues: CASSADFWNEQFF. CDR3 DNA sequence: TGCGCCAGCAGCGCCGATTTTTGGAATGAGCAGTTCTTC.

This clonotype has only a few counts. The chain links TRBV12-3 or TRBV12-4 to TRBJ2-7; possibly TRBD2 for D (5 bases). The CDR3 runs 16 residues. Trimming cost V 1 base and J 2 bases, with 15 bases left between them. For the CDR3, the DNA is TGTGCCAGCAGTTTAGGGCCCGTGGGAGCGACCTACGAGCAGTACTTC. Amino acid sequence: CASSLGPVGATYEQYF.

V and J are TRBV7-6 and TRBJ2-1; D ambiguous. The CDR3 totals 15 residues. Germline V gives CDR1 SGHVS, CDR2 FNYEAQ. Trimming took 4 bases from V and 0 from J, leaving 10 bases between them. The CDR3 reads CASSSYQISYNEQFF. DNA of the CDR3: TGTGCCAGCAGCTCCTATCAGATCTCCTACAATGAGCAGTTCTTC.

V and J are TRBV7-9 and TRBJ2-5, with no clear D. Germline loops: CDR1 SEHNR, CDR2 FQNEAQ (reference sequence). The CDR3 consists of 16 residues. V lost 3 bases to trimming and J lost 0 bases, with 14 bases between them. The CDR3 region has the DNA TGTGCCAGCAGCTTCCATGATAATTCGTACCAAGAGACCCAGTACTTC. Residues: CASSFHDNSYQETQYF.

This clonotype came up a few times. The chain carries TRBV5-1 and TRBJ1-6; D call uncertain. Trimming cost V 0 bases and J 11 bases, with 12 bases left between them. Germline V gene sequence: CDR1 SGHRS, CDR2 YFSETQ. The CDR3 is 14 amino acids. The CDR3 spells CASSLDGFQPPLHF. CDR3 in DNA: TGCGCCAGCAGCTTGGACGGTTTCCAACCACCCCTCCACTTT.

This clonotype was seen only once. J is TRBJ2-7 and V is TRBV9, with D possibly being TRBD2 (7 bases). V shed 0 bases and J shed 2 bases, with 15 bases lying between them. This CDR3 contains 16 residues. The germline CDR1 and CDR2 sequences are SGDLS and YYNGEE. CDR3 sequence: CASSVGPGGPAYEQYF. CDR3 DNA sequence: TGTGCCAGCAGCGTAGGGCCGGGGGGCCCGGCCTACGAGCAGTACTTC.

The chain combines TRBV20-1 with TRBJ1-5, with a tentative D call TRBD1 (5 bases). V lost 3 bases and J 7 bases, leaving 13 bases between the germline ends. Looked up from germline, CDR1 is DFQATT and CDR2 is SNEGSKA (reference sequence). The CDR3 is made up of 13 amino acids. The CDR3 protein is CSASVRGGQPQHF. Here the CDR3 DNA reads TGCAGTGCTAGTGTCCGGGGGGGACAGCCCCAGCATTTT.

This chain connects TRBV2 to TRBJ1-6; D unresolved. V lost 6 bases and J lost 5, with 17 bases in between. The CDR3 loop spans 16 amino acids. Looked up from germline, CDR1 is SNHLY and CDR2 is FYNNEI. CDR3 region: CASSLGWALNNSPLHF. CDR3 sequence (DNA): TGTGCCAGCAGCCTGGGGTGGGCACTTAATAATTCACCCCTCCACTTT.

This sequence joins TRBV20-1 and TRBJ1-2; D unclear. With 3 bases removed from V and 3 bases from J, the gap between germline ends came to 11 bases. There are 13 residues in the CDR3. The V gene's germline CDR1 is DFQATT and CDR2 SNEGSKA (reference sequence). For the CDR3, the DNA is TGCAGTGCTAGGGAGGCGTCAGACTATGGCTACACCTTC. It encodes CSAREASDYGYTF.

V is TRBV5-5 and J is TRBJ1-5; no reliable D call. Trimming removed 0 bases from V and 3 bases from J, with 16 bases in between. The CDR3 has 17 residues. The germline V gene encodes CDR1 SGHKS and CDR2 YYEKEE (reference sequence). This CDR3 is CASSLGFGNEDNQPQHF. In nucleotides, the CDR3 is TGTGCCAGCAGCTTGGGATTCGGGAACGAGGACAATCAGCCCCAGCATTTT. The complete variable domain, with remaining parts taken from reference TRBV5-5 and TRBJ1-5, reads DAGVTQSPTHLIKTRGQQVTLRCSPISGHKSVSWYQQVLGQGPQFIFQYYEKEERGRGNFPDRFSARQFPNYSSELNVNALLLGDSALYLCASSLGFGNEDNQPQHFGDGTRLSIL.

This clonotype appeared a few times. The rearrangement joins TRBV29-1 to TRBJ2-7; D is uncertain. Trimming shortened V by 0 bases and J by 3 bases, and 12 bases separated the two germline ends. This CDR3 has 14 amino acids. CDR1 and CDR2 (germline): SQVTM, ANQGSEA. This chain's CDR3 is CSVEDRSGHYEQYF. CDR3 nucleotides: TGCAGCGTTGAAGATAGGAGTGGCCACTACGAGCAGTACTTC.

The chain links TRBV5-1 to TRBJ2-4, with 7 bases matching TRBD2. The J call is doubtful: the DNA matches TRBJ2-7 better. CDR1 SGHRS and CDR2 YFSETQ come from the germline V gene. This CDR3 is built from 14 residues. CDR3 region: CASSAGTNPLEQYF. CDR3 coding DNA: TGCGCCAGCAGCGCCGGGACTAACCCCCTCGAGCAGTACTTC.

The chain employs TRBV25-1 and TRBJ2-1; TRBD1 is a possible D gene (5 bases). Germline lookup yields CDR1 MGHDK and CDR2 SYGVNS. The CDR3 totals 14 residues. The V gene lost 7 bases and the J gene lost 5 bases, with 15 bases spanning the gap. The CDR3 spells CASTDSVVNNEQFF. The CDR3 DNA sequence: TGTGCCAGCACTGACAGTGTAGTAAACAATGAGCAGTTCTTC.

V and J are TRBV29-1 and TRBJ1-4; unclear D gene. The CDR3 is 15 amino acids. Trimming left V 5 bases short and J 0 bases short, with 13 bases between. Germline lookup yields CDR1 SQVTM and CDR2 ANQGSEA. The CDR3 bases are TGCAGCGTTAAATACCTAGCGACAACTAATGAAAAACTGTTTTTT. Translating gives CSVKYLATTNEKLFF. The variable domain in full, with the rest retrieved from reference TRBV29-1 and TRBJ1-4, is SAVISQKPSRDICQRGTSLTIQCQVDSQVTMMFWYRQQPGQSLTLIATANQGSEATYESGFVIDKFPISRPNLTFSTLTVSNMSPEDSSIYLCSVKYLATTNEKLFFGSGTQLSVL.

The J gene is TRBJ2-5, the V gene TRBV30, with D unclear. The CDR3 consists of 15 residues. CDR1 and CDR2 from the germline V gene are GTSNPN and SVGIG (reference sequence). V lost 0 bases, J lost 3 bases, and 14 bases lay in between. CDR3 DNA sequence: TGTGCCTGGAGTGTACGGGTGGTAATCGAAGAGACCCAGTACTTC. Protein sequence: CAWSVRVVIEETQYF.

CDR3 protein: CASSQSVQGRAENYEQYF. In nucleotides, the CDR3 is TGTGCCAGCAGCCAAAGCGTCCAGGGCAGGGCCGAAAACTACGAGCAGTACTTC. The rearrangement uses TRBV7-2 and TRBJ2-7; D possibly corresponds to TRBD1 (5 bases). Trimming took off 5 bases at V and 3 bases at J, with 26 bases between the two ends. The CDR3 is 18 residues long. Germline CDR1 SGHTA, CDR2 FQGNSA.